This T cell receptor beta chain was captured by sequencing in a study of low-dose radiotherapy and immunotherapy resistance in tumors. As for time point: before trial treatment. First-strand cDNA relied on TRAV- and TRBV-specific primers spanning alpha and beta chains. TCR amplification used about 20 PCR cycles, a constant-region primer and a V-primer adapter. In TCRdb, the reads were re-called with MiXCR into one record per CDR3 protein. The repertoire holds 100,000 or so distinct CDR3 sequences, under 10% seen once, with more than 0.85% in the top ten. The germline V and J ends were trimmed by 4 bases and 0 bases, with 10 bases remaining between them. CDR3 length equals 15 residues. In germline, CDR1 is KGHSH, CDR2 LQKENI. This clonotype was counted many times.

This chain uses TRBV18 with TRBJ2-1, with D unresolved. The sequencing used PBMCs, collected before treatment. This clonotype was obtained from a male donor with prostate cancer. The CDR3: CASSRSESSYNEQFF. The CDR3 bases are TGTGCCAGCTCACGGTCCGAAAGCTCCTACAATGAGCAGTTCTTC.